This T cell receptor beta chain originates from a study of T cell responses to AZD1222 COVID-19 vaccine. Overall study findings and caveats: Mostly white British, mostly female donors; authors suggested clonal diversity may be underestimated. Two AZD1222 administrations were followed by greater Spike-specific TCR breadth and depth. The study reported that nearly half of spike-specific TCRs target unmutated variant regions.

TCRdb's table, derived via immunoSEQ multiplex PCR, lists solely in-frame clones and lacks some. Among over 75,000 clones listed, 80% to 90% were seen once. CDR3 length: 16 residues. Trimming removed 3 bases from V and 0 bases from J, with 12 bases in between. Looked up from germline, CDR1 is SGHDN and CDR2 is FVKESK. Turning to this clone: What it binds is unknown.

The clonotype comes from an adult who received the AZD1222 COVID-19 vaccine. Sequencing used peripheral blood, obtained 28 days after the second AZD1222 dose. The J gene is TRBJ2-1, the V gene TRBV14; D not certain. CDR3 amino acids: CASSHHGVVSYNEQFF. The CDR3, as DNA: TGTGCCAGCAGCCATCATGGTGTAGTCTCCTACAATGAGCAGTTCTTC.